These T cell receptor beta chains were read from a single sample in a study of cytomegalovirus exposure and HLA in healthy donors. TCRdb keeps only in-frame clones here, not all; method: immunoSEQ multiplex PCR. The sample holds about 120,000 clones, about 84% seen once. Sequencing input: PBMCs. These receptors originate from a woman younger than 45 in good health and CMV-seronegative. The CDR3 runs from the conserved cysteine through the conserved F or W. A D gene is named only where the DNA matches it firmly. Only part of the rows carry a size: once, few, many, or a class if the clone is expanded.

d_call clone_size j_call v_call cdr3_nt cdr3_aa
TRBD1 NA TRBJ1-5 TRBV15 TGTGCCACCAGCAGAGATCTCGGACAGGGTGTTCGTAGTCAGCCCCAGCATTTT CATSRDLGQGVRSQPQHF
NA NA TRBJ2-2 TRBV5-1 TGCGCCAGCAGCCTCACTCTGACGAACACCGGGGAGCTGTTTTTT CASSLTLTNTGELFF
NA NA TRBJ2-5 TRBV2 TGTGCCAGCAGTGAATTTAGGGGAAACAGAGAGACCCAGTACTTC CASSEFRGNRETQYF
NA few TRBJ1-3 TRBV25-1 TGTGCCAGCTCCCCCGGGAGCTCTGGAAACACCATATATTTT CASSPGSSGNTIYF
TRBD1 NA TRBJ2-7 TRBV5-6 TGTGCCAGCAGCTCTGGACAGGTTAAACTGTACGAGCAGTACTTC CASSSGQVKLYEQYF
NA NA TRBJ1-6 TRBV5-1 TGCGCCAGCAGCTTGGCCAGGGATAATTCACCCCTCCACTTT CASSLARDNSPLHF
NA NA TRBJ2-7 TRBV5-1 TGCGCCAGCAGCTTGGCTAACGAGCAGTACTTC CASSLANEQYF
TRBD1 NA TRBJ2-1 TRBV4-1 TGCGCCAGCAGCGTCACAACGGGACAGGGGGTCAATGAGCAGTTCTTC CASSVTTGQGVNEQFF
NA NA TRBJ1-2 TRBV7-2 TGTGCCAGCAGCTTAAATGCAGGGGCTAACTATGGCTACACCTTC CASSLNAGANYGYTF
TRBD2 NA TRBJ2-3 TRBV10-3 TGTGCCATCAGTGGCCCCCCAGGGACTAGTAGCACAGATACGCAGTATTTT CAISGPPGTSSTDTQYF
NA NA TRBJ1-3 TRBV18 TGTGCCAGCTCACAAGGACAGCAAAGCTACTCTGGAAACACCATATATTTT CASSQGQQSYSGNTIYF
TRBD1 NA TRBJ1-5 TRBV19 TGTGCCAGTAGTATCATCAGGGGGCACGGCAATCAGCCCCAGCATTTT CASSIIRGHGNQPQHF
TRBD1 NA TRBJ1-4 TRBV27 TGTGCCAGCAGAACAGGGGGGGCTAATGAAAAACTGTTTTTT CASRTGGANEKLFF
TRBD1 NA TRBJ1-6 TRBV6-1 TGTGCCAGCAGTGAGGAGGGACAGCCTAATTCACCCCTCCACTTT CASSEEGQPNSPLHF
NA NA TRBJ1-2 TRBV14 TGTGCCAGCAGCCCAGGACAGTCGTATGGCTACACCTTC CASSPGQSYGYTF
TRBD1 NA TRBJ2-1 TRBV19 TGTGCCAGTAGTATGTCCAGGGGGTACAATGAGCAGTTCTTC CASSMSRGYNEQFF
TRBD1 once TRBJ2-5 TRBV2 TGTGCCAGCAGCAAGGACAGGAACCAAGAGACCCAGTACTTC CASSKDRNQETQYF
NA NA TRBJ1-3 TRBV11-2 TGTGCCAGCAGCTTAGCGCGAAGAAACACCATATATTTT CASSLARRNTIYF
TRBD2 NA TRBJ2-7 TRBV5-1 TGCGCCAGTCACCAACTAGCGGGGGGGAATTACGAGCAGTACTTC CASHQLAGGNYEQYF